This T cell receptor beta chain was found in a study of identical twins. The V gene's germline CDR1 is SNHLY and CDR2 FYNNEI. V gave up 4 bases and J gave up 2 bases, with 11 bases separating them. CDR3 length: 14 residues. Via MiXCR, TCRdb re-called the 5' RACE reads, giving one row per CDR3 protein. The sample includes 250,000 to 350,000 distinct CDR3 sequences, roughly 8.6% of them seen just once. The sample also formed part of further work on yellow fever vaccine responses in identical twins.

The sequence was obtained from a woman between 18 and 30 years old in good health. What was sequenced was memory (CD45RO+) T cells sorted from blood. V usage is TRBV2 and J usage is TRBJ1-2; D call uncertain. In DNA form, the CDR3 reads TGTGCCAGCAGTGTCACGACTTCAAACTATGGCTACACCTTC. Its translation is CASSVTTSNYGYTF.